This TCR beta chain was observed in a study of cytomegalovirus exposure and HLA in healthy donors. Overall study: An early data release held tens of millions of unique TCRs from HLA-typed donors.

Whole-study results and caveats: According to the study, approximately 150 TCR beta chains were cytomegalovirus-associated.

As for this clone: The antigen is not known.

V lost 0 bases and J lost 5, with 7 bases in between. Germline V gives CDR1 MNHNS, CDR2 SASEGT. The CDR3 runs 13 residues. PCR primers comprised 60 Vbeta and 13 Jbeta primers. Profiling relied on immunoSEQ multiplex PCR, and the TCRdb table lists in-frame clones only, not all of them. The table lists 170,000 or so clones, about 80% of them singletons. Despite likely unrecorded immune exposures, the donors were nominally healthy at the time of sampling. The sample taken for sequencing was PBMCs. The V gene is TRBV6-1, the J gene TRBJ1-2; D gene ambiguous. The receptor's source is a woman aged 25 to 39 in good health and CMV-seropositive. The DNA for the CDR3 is TGTGCCAGCAGTGAAGCGCGAGGATATGGCTACACCTTC. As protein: CASSEARGYGYTF.